The next 16 T cell receptor beta chains were all read from a single sample in a study of molecular identifiers for immune sequencing clone quantification. TCRdb reprocessed the PCR reads via MiXCR and lists one record per CDR3 protein. The sample comprises some 680,000 distinct CDR3 sequences, around 25% of which are singletons, and 0.6% to 0.9% rests with the top ten. The sequencing sample was made of naive CD8+ T cells from blood, with Jurkat cell RNA spiked in. Subset in this sample: FACS-sorted CD8+CD4-CCR7+CD45RA+ naive T cells. The receptor set was obtained from a human donor in good health. Some libraries in this study had Jurkat cell RNA spiked in.

As for this clonotype: Given a much more abundant clone one base away, this may be a read error. The CDR3 nucleotides are TGTGCCAGCAGCATCCAAGAGACCCAGTGCTTC. It translates to CASSIQETQCF. The J gene is TRBJ2-5, the V gene TRBV7-9; D not resolved. The germline V gene has CDR1 SEHNR and CDR2 FQNEAQ (reference sequence). The length of the CDR3 is 11 residues.

This clonotype was counted ten times or more. The rearrangement uses TRBV4-1 and TRBJ1-1; 7 bases are shared with TRBD1. The CDR3 contains 14 residues. J was trimmed by 5 bases and V by 6 bases; bases with no gene match: 9. Germline V CDR1 and CDR2: MGHRA, YSYEKL. CDR3 nucleotide sequence: TGCGCCAGCAGTTACAGGGGTAGTGGAACTGAAGCTTTCTTT. It codes for CASSYRGSGTEAFF.

Regarding this clonotype: This may stem from a read error, because a much larger clone lies one nucleotide away. The rearrangement joins TRBV27 to TRBJ2-7; possible D gene TRBD1, 5 bases. Germline CDR1 reads MNHEY; CDR2 reads SMNVEV (reference sequence). CDR3 length: 15 amino acids. The CDR3 spells CASSFGLGPAYDQYF. CDR3 nucleotides: TGTGCCAGCAGTTTCGGCTTGGGGCCGGCCTACGACCAGTACTTC.

This clonotype was detected once. The junction departs from the called germline gene at one end, perhaps through a read error. The genes are TRBV11-2 and TRBJ2-3; D ambiguous. The CDR3 has 13 amino acids. CDR1 is SGHAT, CDR2 FQNNGV, per germline. The DNA for the CDR3 is TGTACCAGCAGCTTAGTGTTCACAGATACGCAGTATTTT. Its protein is CTSSLVFTDTQYF.

This chain links TRBV2 with TRBJ1-1; maybe TRBD1 (6 bases). Trimming shortened V by 4 bases and J by 4 bases, and 16 bases separated the two germline ends. Germline V CDR1 and CDR2: SNHLY, FYNNEI. The CDR3 totals 15 residues. CDR3 sequence reads: CASSVENRVGTEAFF. In nucleotides, the CDR3 is TGTGCCAGCAGTGTCGAGAACAGGGTGGGCACTGAAGCTTTCTTT.

As for this clonotype: A much larger clone sits a single nucleotide away, making a read error possible. The chain uses TRBV7-2 and TRBJ2-4; 13 bases align to TRBD2. V was pared by 2 bases and J by 1 base, with 5 bases of the junction left unmatched. The CDR3 loop spans 18 amino acids. CDR1 is SGHTA, CDR2 FQGNSA, per germline. CDR3 in DNA: TGTGCCAGCAGCTTATCACTAGCGGGAGGGGTCGCCAAAAACATTCAGTACTTC. It encodes CASSLSLAGGVAKNIQYF.

There are many counts of this clonotype. The chain couples TRBV4-1 to TRBJ2-7; 9 nucleotides match TRBD1. The germline gives CDR1 MGHRA, CDR2 YSYEKL. There are 15 residues in the CDR3. V lost 4 bases, J lost 2 bases, and 6 bases stayed unmatched. The CDR3, as DNA: TGCGCCAGCAGCCGCCCGGACAGGGGAACCTACGAGCAGTACTTC. Amino acid sequence: CASSRPDRGTYEQYF.

The rearrangement uses TRBV27 and TRBJ2-5, with 12 bases matching TRBD1. The CDR3 runs 17 residues. The germline V gene encodes CDR1 MNHEY and CDR2 SMNVEV (reference sequence). The V and J ends lost 5 bases and 3 bases, in that order; junction bases with no gene match: 10. The CDR3 loop reads CASSPRGQGASEETQYF. DNA for the CDR3: TGTGCCAGCAGTCCGCGGGGACAGGGGGCAAGCGAAGAGACCCAGTACTTC.

This clonotype was recorded a few times. The gene calls are TRBV5-4 and TRBJ2-1; D gene unclear. Trimming removed 3 bases at V and 2 bases at J, with 12 bases between. CDR3 length: 15 residues. Germline lookup yields CDR1 SGHNT and CDR2 YYREEE (reference sequence). The chain's CDR3 is CASSYTENTYNEQFF. Here the CDR3 DNA reads TGTGCCAGCAGCTATACAGAGAACACCTACAATGAGCAGTTCTTC.

This clonotype has just a few counts. V and J are TRBV15 and TRBJ1-4; D not certain. This CDR3 spans 13 amino acids. V lost 5 bases to trimming and J lost 4 bases, with 8 bases between them. Germline lookup yields CDR1 LNHNV and CDR2 YYDKDF (reference sequence). For the CDR3, the DNA is TGTGCCACCAGCGGACGGAGTAATGAAAAACTGTTTTTT. It encodes CATSGRSNEKLFF.

This clonotype showed up just a few times. The chain combines TRBV6-5 with TRBJ1-3, with D possibly matching TRBD1 (6 bases). Per germline, CDR1 MNHEY and CDR2 SVGAGI. The germline V and J ends were trimmed by 3 bases and 2 bases, with 14 bases remaining between them. The CDR3 has 16 amino acids. This chain's CDR3 is CASSYLAGGPGNTIYF. For the CDR3, the DNA is TGTGCCAGCAGTTATCTCGCCGGGGGGCCTGGAAACACCATATATTTT.

In this sample, this clonotype turned up once. This CDR3 fails to terminate in the conserved phenylalanine or tryptophan, so it likely reflects a read error. The chain is built from TRBV7-7 and TRBJ2-5; D possibly uses TRBD1 or TRBD2 (5 bases each). Germline V CDR1 and CDR2: SSHAT, FNYEAQ (reference sequence). CDR3 length: 15 amino acids. Between the trimmed V and J ends, which lost 5 bases and 2 bases, there was a span of 15 bases. In nucleotides, the CDR3 is TGTGCCAGCAGCGACATGCCGGGACGACAAGAGACCCAGTACCTC. Its translation: CASSDMPGRQETQYL.

Points on this clonotype: A clone one base away is much larger, so this may be a read error. The V call is TRBV12-3 or TRBV12-4, the J call TRBJ1-5; D possibly corresponds to TRBD1 (5 bases). The CDR3 loop spans 13 amino acids. The CDR3 DNA reads as TGTGCCAACAGTCCAGGGCTAACCCAGCCCCAGCATTTT. It yields the protein CANSPGLTQPQHF.

This clonotype was observed a few times. This chain uses TRBV9 with TRBJ2-1, with no clear D. V lost 3 bases to trimming and J lost 7 bases, with 11 bases between them. The CDR3 has 13 residues. Germline V CDR1 and CDR2: SGDLS, YYNGEE. CDR3: CASSDSGDNEQFF. The DNA of the CDR3 is TGTGCCAGCAGCGATTCGGGCGATAATGAGCAGTTCTTC.

Comments on this clonotype: Lacking the conserved final phenylalanine or tryptophan, this CDR3 likely reflects a read error. The rearrangement uses TRBV7-9 and TRBJ1-1; tentatively, D is TRBD1 (5 bases). Trimming took off 4 bases at V and 1 base at J, with 10 bases between the two ends. CDR3 length: 14 amino acids. Germline lookup yields CDR1 SEHNR and CDR2 FQNEAQ (reference sequence). CDR3 in DNA: TGTGCCAGCAGCTACCTGGGGGGGAACACTGAAGCTTTCTAT. Protein product: CASSYLGGNTEAFY.

V is TRBV3-1 and J is TRBJ2-5; TRBD2 matches 15 bases. Germline V gives CDR1 LGHDT, CDR2 YNNKEL (reference sequence). The CDR3 has 17 residues. Trimming removed 4 bases from V and 0 bases from J; junction bases left unmatched: 3. In DNA form, the CDR3 reads TGTGCCAGCAGCCTAGGGACTAGCGGGAGGTACCAAGAGACCCAGTACTTC. Residues: CASSLGTSGRYQETQYF.